The text below deals with one T cell receptor beta chain. Germline values: CDR1 MNHNS, CDR2 SASEGT. Trimming pared 2 bases from V and 0 bases from J, leaving 14 bases between. CDR3 length: 16 residues. This sample is part of a study of blood T cell repertoires in COVID-19. Only in-frame clones appear in the TCRdb table, and some are missing; sequencing was by immunoSEQ multiplex PCR. The top ten hold 2.1% of the sample, which has 45,000 or so clones, about 82% seen once. The sequence was collected from a woman aged 60-75 years with acute or convalescent COVID-19. Source material: peripheral blood. The J gene is TRBJ2-7, the V gene TRBV6-1, with D tentatively TRBD1 (5 bases). Here the CDR3 DNA reads TGTGCCAGCAGTGAATTTGTGGGGCTTACCTCCTACGAGCAGTACTTC. This gives the protein CASSEFVGLTSYEQYF.